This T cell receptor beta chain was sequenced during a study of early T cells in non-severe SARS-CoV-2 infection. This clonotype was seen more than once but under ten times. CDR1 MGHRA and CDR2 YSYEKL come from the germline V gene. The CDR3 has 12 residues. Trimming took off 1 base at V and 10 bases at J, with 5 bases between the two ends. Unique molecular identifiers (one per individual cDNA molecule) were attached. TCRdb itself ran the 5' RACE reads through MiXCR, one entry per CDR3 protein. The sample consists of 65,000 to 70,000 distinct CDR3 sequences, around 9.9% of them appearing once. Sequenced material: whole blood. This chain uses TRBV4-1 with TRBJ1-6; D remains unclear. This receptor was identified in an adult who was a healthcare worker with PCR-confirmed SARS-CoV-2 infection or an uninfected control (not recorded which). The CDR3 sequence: CASSQASSPLHF. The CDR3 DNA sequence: TGCGCCAGCAGCCAAGCGAGCTCACCCCTCCACTTT.